Sequencing of this T cell receptor beta chain was carried out in a study of blood T cell repertoires in COVID-19. On the study more broadly: Spain, Italy and the United States supplied samples that represented acute and convalescent COVID-19.

V lost 6 bases, J lost 1 base, and 7 bases stayed unmatched. Germline values: CDR1 SNHLY, CDR2 FYNNEI. The CDR3 extends over 16 amino acids. Data came from immunoSEQ multiplex PCR; TCRdb stores just in-frame clones and leaves some out. The sample carries about 82,000 clones, roughly 91% recorded once. This study enrolled people aged 18 to 89 from about two dozen US geographic areas. The sequencing input was PBMCs or T cells enriched from blood (not recorded which). The receptor was isolated from a woman aged 45-60 years with acute COVID-19. This chain joins TRBV2 and TRBJ2-7; 12 nucleotides agree with TRBD2. For the CDR3, the DNA is TGTGCCAGCAGCCAGGGACTAGCGGGTCCATCCTACGAGCAGTACTTC. It translates to CASSQGLAGPSYEQYF. Looking up the rest from reference TRBV2 and TRBJ2-7 gives the full variable domain: EPEVTQTPSHQVTQMGQEVILRCVPISNHLYFYWYRQILGQKVEFLVSFYNNEISEKSEIFDDQFSVERPDGSNFTLKIRSTKLEDSAMYFCASSQGLAGPSYEQYFGPGTRLTVT.